This record looks at one T cell receptor beta chain sequence and its context. In its sample, this clone comes out as medium-sized (0.01 to 0.1%). The specificity of this receptor is unknown. No qualities accompany the bases; no much larger clone lies one base away. This sample was taken from a study of OX40 agonist ivuxolimab in advanced cancers. Broadly, across the study: Ivuxolimab was an agonistic, fully human IgG2 monoclonal antibody directed against OX40 (CD134), a costimulatory receptor. Intravenous ivuxolimab was administered to patients every 2 weeks at six dose levels: 0.01, 0.1, 0.3, 1.5, 3 and 10 mg/kg. Of the roughly 51 patients in dose escalation, 19 had hepatocellular carcinoma, some 15 had melanoma, 9 had renal cell carcinoma and 9 had head and neck cancer. The dose-escalation cohort was over 70% male with a mean age of about 60 years, ranging from 23 to 79. Prior anti-PD-1, anti-PD-L1 or anti-CTLA-4 therapy was permitted, and checkpoint inhibitors had been received by under 50% of dose-escalation patients. Partial responses were achieved by three dose-escalation patients, of whom one had hepatocellular carcinoma and two had cutaneous melanoma. Peripheral TCRbeta sequencing aimed to test whether ivuxolimab altered TCR sequence diversity and caused clonal T-cell expansion. The paper covers the monotherapy dose-escalation part of the phase I ivuxolimab trial, which included N of about 56 patients.

To sequence the TCRbeta CDR3 region, genomic DNA was isolated from the sorted cells. The immunoSEQ Assay was used for sequencing of TCRbeta CDR3 regions. In its TCRdb copy, this immuneACCESS table keeps in-frame sequences only and misses some clones. Where compared with another copy, unresolved V genes explain less than half of these, and the others have no known cause. This sample holds 40,000 to 45,000 clones; more than 80% were observed only once. About 4.4% of the sample belongs to the ten largest clones. Summary of the overall study and its limitations: Which antigens the clonally expanded peripheral T cells were specific for was not determined. Low levels of normalized T-cell clonal expansion were also seen in some patients who did not respond. In the 0.1-3.0 mg/kg groups, partial responders had among the lowest normalized peripheral clonal expansion, particularly in CD8+ T cells. On average, CD8+ T cells showed more expanded clones than CD4+ T cells after ivuxolimab. At doses of 0.1 to 3.0 mg/kg, clonal expansion of both CD4+ and CD8+ blood T cells was observed from baseline to week 6.

The trial excluded patients who had a history of autoimmune disease or who were on systemic immunosuppression. Peripheral blood for TCR sequencing was drawn from every dose cohort at baseline, at cycle 4 day 1 and at cycle 7 day 1. Samples came from an open-label, multicenter, first-in-human phase I dose-escalation trial of ivuxolimab. Adults with locally advanced or metastatic melanoma, renal cell carcinoma, hepatocellular carcinoma or head and neck squamous cell carcinoma were enrolled in the trial. Before TCR sequencing, CD4+ T cells and CD8+ T cells from peripheral blood were sorted into separate populations. CDR3 length: 14 amino acids, cysteine to phenylalanine. Only CDR3 DNA is held: 42 bases, read in frame from base 1. The germline V gene (reference sequence) yields MNHEY for CDR1 and SMNVEV for CDR2. V is reduced by 3 bases and J by 9 bases, leaving a spacing of 12 bases between them.

The rearranged chain carries TRBV27 and TRBJ1-6; the D gene cannot be named for sure. This clonotype originated in an adult with an advanced solid tumor such as melanoma, head and neck, liver or kidney cancer. Sequenced material: CD4+ or CD8+ T cells sorted from blood, taken in a trial of the OX40 agonist ivuxolimab. The DNA sequence follows: TGTGCCAGCAGTTTTGATCCCTGGGGTTCACCCCTCCACTTT. The resulting protein is CASSFDPWGSPLHF.